This T cell receptor beta chain is from a study of shared clonotypes between healthy human individuals. As for the study in general: Three plates each covered CD4 naive and memory; CD8 naive two, CD8 memory one. Study-level findings and limits: Memory subsets generally showed lower estimated richness than naive subsets. The expectation was that sequencing depth would affect clonotype sharing among donors.

The naive CD8 fraction comprised CD45RO-negative cells positively selected for CCR7 and excluded terminally differentiated effector memory CD45RA+ cells. Among the donors, all were Caucasian adults who lived in Nashville, Tennessee. V dropped 4 bases and J dropped 7 bases, with 8 bases sitting between them. Germline loops: CDR1 SGHVS, CDR2 FQNEAQ. The CDR3 is 11 residues long. Regarding this clone: Its antigen remains unknown.

Sequenced by immunoSEQ multiplex PCR; TCRdb stores in-frame clones only, minus some. The table shows roughly 2,000,000 clones, with 85% to 95% occurring only once. This receptor was obtained from a man between 18 and 29 years old in good health. The chain combines TRBV7-8 with TRBJ2-7; no clear D. Input material: naive CD8+ T cells sorted from blood. CDR3 amino acids: CASSYLGEQYF. DNA for the CDR3: TGTGCCAGCAGCTACTTAGGGGAGCAGTACTTC.